This T cell receptor beta chain was captured by sequencing in a study of Graves' ophthalmopathy and Graves' hyperthyroidism (dated by TCRdb to the late 2010s). Looking at the study overall: Peripheral blood was collected at initial diagnosis, prior to any treatment. In six hyperthyroidism patients, the T-cell repertoire of thyroid tissue was compared with the T-cell repertoire of blood. For independent validation, a separate cohort was made up of 18 to 20 hyperthyroidism patients plus 17 patients who later progressed from hyperthyroidism to ophthalmopathy. To explore V-J signatures distinguishing ophthalmopathy from hyperthyroidism, a discovery set of about a hundred patients (43 ophthalmopathy, roughly 55 stable hyperthyroidism) was enrolled. In total, 135 blood samples were TCR-sequenced: 40 to 45 ophthalmopathy, under 80 hyperthyroidism and approximately 17 hyperthyroidism-to-ophthalmopathy patients. To tell Graves' ophthalmopathy apart from Graves' hyperthyroidism, and to predict which patients would progress to ophthalmopathy, the study relied on TCR beta repertoire signatures. Following sample collection, hyperthyroidism patients were given methimazole at a starting dose of 30 mg daily, and ophthalmopathy patients were given high-dose intravenous methylprednisolone. General conclusions and limits of the study: Most expanded thyroid clonotypes with frequency above 0.001 were also detected in blood, suggesting blood repertoires may reflect the thyroid immune response. In cross-validation, the 13-signature model distinguished ophthalmopathy from stable hyperthyroidism with around 90% sensitivity and 81% to 82% specificity, while in the test set the corresponding values were about 80% and 75%. In validation, the model predicted ophthalmopathy progression with nearly 71% sensitivity and about 77% specificity; some 13 predicted patients were CT-confirmed with GO in a median of roughly 6.8 months. No statistical method was used to set the sample size in advance, and the investigators knew which group each participant was assigned to.

The ophthalmopathy patients had moderately to severely active disease, with a Clinical Activity Score of 3 or higher, a NOSPECS grade of 4 or higher, and a disease duration of less than 3 months. Anyone with other autoimmune diseases, uncontrolled infections, pregnancy or lactation was excluded from the study. Clinical symptoms, serum thyroxine, TRAb, thyroid ultrasound and orbital computed tomography were used for diagnosis. PBMCs were isolated from approximately 10 ml of fresh peripheral blood by Ficoll-Paque density gradient centrifugation. Total RNA was extracted with Trizol reagent and quality-checked on an Agilent 2100 Bioanalyzer. The CDR3 contains 13 residues, cysteine and phenylalanine counted. Only CDR3 DNA remains: 39 bases, in frame from the first base. V is pared back by 5 bases and J by 6 bases, with 14 bases lying between the germline termini. The germline V gene encodes CDR1 LGHDT and CDR2 YNNKEL (reference sequence).

This clonotype was seen only a few times. Its specific antigen is unknown. Base qualities are missing; no much larger clone stands one base away. For repertoire sequencing, the TCR beta CDR3 regions were amplified from RNA transcripts. HTBI primers and the Qiagen OneStep RT-PCR kit were used in a first-round RT-PCR, which was followed by a second-round multiplex PCR, size selection and purification. The libraries underwent paired-end sequencing with 100 bp reads on an Illumina HiSeq2000. The paper's data handling went like this. SOAPnuke was used to process the reads, removing any read that contained adapters or uncalled bases, had a mean Phred below 15, or lacked an exact match to the constant primer or identifier. High-quality paired reads were merged with COPE v1.2.5. Clonotypes were defined as unique nucleotide sequences and were aligned to IMGT TRB V, D and J references using MiTCR v1.1. The analysis was limited to V-J combinations with a frequency above 0.0001, which together covered 99.2% of the repertoires. For each V-J combination, a TCR clonal expansion and chaos score was defined as the ratio of F50 clonal expansion to chaos observed in the TCRdist matrix. Features were reduced by Welch's t-statistics and random forest to around 13 V-J combinations, which fed a naive Bayes classifier. The similarity between thyroid and blood repertoires was quantified using the Morisita-Horn index. The public sequencing data were trimmed at Q25 with fastp and processed into clonotypes with MiXCR by TCRdb, which kept only in-frame beta chains. Entries that share a CDR3 protein sequence are merged under the most common genes and DNA. Clone size and V and J calls follow TCRdb, not the original study. For this sample there are about 700,000 distinct CDR3 sequences; roughly 39% appear just once. 3% to 4% of the sample is taken by the ten largest.

The sequence was collected from an adult man with Graves' ophthalmopathy. Sequenced: peripheral blood. This sequence uses TRBV3-1 and TRBJ2-7, and the D gene may be TRBD2, 6 bases matching. The CDR3 amino acid sequence is: CASSSVGGGEQYF. The DNA is as follows: TGTGCCAGCAGCTCGGTGGGAGGTGGCGAGCAGTACTTC.